Listed here are 30 T cell receptor beta chains from one sample, sequenced in a study of T cells in Graves' hyperthyroidism and ophthalmopathy. Authors of the study amplified TCR beta CDR3 regions from RNA transcripts. With the HTBI primer set, the TCR CDR3 went through a first round of RT-PCR. MiXCR was run by TCRdb on the multiplex PCR reads, yielding one entry per CDR3 protein. The sample holds around 600,000 distinct CDR3 sequences; more than 15% are singletons and the top ten take roughly 3.4%. Source material: blood. These receptors were taken from a middle-aged woman with Graves' ophthalmopathy.

This clonotype was counted between two and nine times. The rearrangement links TRBV7-3 to TRBJ2-1; 10 bases align to TRBD2. The CDR3 sequence is 15 residues long. J gave up 8 bases and V 2 bases, and 6 bases lay outside the gene matches. CDR1 and CDR2 (germline): SGHTA, FQGTGA. CDR3 in amino acids: CASSLWASGSHEQFF. The CDR3 DNA sequence: TGTGCCAGCAGCTTATGGGCTAGCGGGAGCCATGAGCAGTTCTTC.

The sample holds many counts of this clonotype. The rearrangement joins TRBV2 to TRBJ2-3; TRBD1 or TRBD2 may be the D gene (5 bases each). The germline V gene has CDR1 SNHLY and CDR2 FYNNEI. This CDR3 comprises 14 residues. The V end was cut by 3 bases, the J end by 2 bases, with 9 bases between. CDR3 region: CASSDQGPTDTQYF. DNA of the CDR3: TGTGCCAGCAGTGACCAGGGACCCACAGATACGCAGTATTTT.

This clonotype appeared many times. This chain uses TRBV20-1 with TRBJ1-1; maybe TRBD1 (6 bases). Trimming cost V 6 bases and J 4 bases, with 12 bases left between them. This CDR3 is 12 amino acids long. Germline V gene sequence: CDR1 DFQATT, CDR2 SNEGSKA (reference sequence). The CDR3 DNA sequence: TGCAGTGCGCTGGGGGCGGGCACTGAAGCTTTCTTT. This translates into CSALGAGTEAFF.

This clonotype has a handful of counts. The CDR3 sequence: CAWTRHSSYEQYF. CDR3 coding DNA: TGTGCCTGGACCCGACACAGCTCCTACGAGCAGTACTTC. The gene calls are TRBV30 and TRBJ2-7, with no clear D. This CDR3 contains 13 residues. The V and J ends lost 4 bases and 0 bases respectively, with 10 bases between them. The germline V gene encodes CDR1 GTSNPN and CDR2 SVGIG (reference sequence). The variable domain in full, with the rest retrieved from reference TRBV30 and TRBJ2-7, is SQTIHQWPATLVQPVGSPLSLECTVEGTSNPNLYWYRQAAGRGLQLLFYSVGIGQISSEVPQNLSASRPQDRQFILSSKKLLLSDSGFYLCAWTRHSSYEQYFGPGTRLTVT.

The rearrangement links TRBV5-5 to TRBJ2-4; 7 nucleotides align to TRBD2. Germline loops: CDR1 SGHKS, CDR2 YYEKEE (reference sequence). The CDR3 runs 17 residues. The J segment lost 0 bases and the V segment lost 4 bases, leaving 10 bases of the junction unmatched. The CDR3 loop reads CASSAGLVAGAKNIQYF. For the CDR3, the DNA is TGTGCCAGCAGCGCTGGTTTGGTAGCGGGAGCCAAAAACATTCAGTACTTC.

This clonotype came up a few times. This chain connects TRBV7-9 to TRBJ2-1; TRBD2 matches 8 bases. From germline, CDR1 is SEHNR and CDR2 FQNEAQ (reference sequence). This CDR3 region has 15 residues. J was trimmed by 6 bases and V by 5 bases; bases with no gene match: 9. CDR3 loop: CASSTAGGGGNEQFF. CDR3 nucleotides: TGTGCCAGCAGCACAGCCGGGGGGGGGGGCAATGAGCAGTTCTTC. Based on the CDR3 plus reference TRBV7-9 and TRBJ2-1, the full variable domain is DTGVSQNPRHKITKRGQNVTFRCDPISEHNRLYWYRQTLGQGPEFLTYFQNEAQLEKSRLLSDRFSAERPKGSFSTLEIQRTEQGDSAMYLCASSTAGGGGNEQFFGPGTRLTVL.

This clonotype occurred many times. The chain couples TRBV2 to TRBJ2-7; possible D gene TRBD1, 5 bases. This CDR3 has 14 residues. Germline CDR1 and CDR2: SNHLY and FYNNEI. V gave up 10 bases and J gave up 7 bases, with 23 bases separating them. The CDR3 sequence is CATVGQAIRGEQYF. CDR3 bases: TGTGCCACCGTGGGGCAGGCAATTCGTGGGGAGCAGTACTTC.

This clonotype has ten or more counts. This chain connects TRBV11-2 to TRBJ2-5; no clear D gene. The germline V gene has CDR1 SGHAT and CDR2 FQNNGV. V was clipped by 5 bases and J by 4 bases, with 5 bases between them. The CDR3 is 11 residues long. The CDR3 nucleotides read TGTGCCAGCAGCCGGGTAGAGACCCAGTACTTC. Amino acids: CASSRVETQYF.

This chain joins TRBV28 and TRBJ2-5, with unresolved D. The CDR3 runs 12 residues. Germline lookup yields CDR1 MDHEN and CDR2 SYDVKM. V dropped 5 bases and J dropped 5 bases, with 9 bases sitting between them. The CDR3, as DNA: TGTGCCAGCAGTAAGCGTGGGGAGACCCAGTACTTC. It is translated as CASSKRGETQYF.

This clonotype was recorded at least ten times. This CDR3 is CASSRDTGTGGGDEQFF. The CDR3, as DNA: TGTGCCAGCAGCCGAGATACCGGGACAGGGGGAGGGGATGAGCAGTTCTTC. This sequence joins TRBV7-3 and TRBJ2-1, with 11 bases lining up with TRBD1. This CDR3 spans 17 amino acids. The germline CDR1 and CDR2 sequences are SGHTA and FQGTGA. J gave up 8 bases and V 5 bases, and 14 bases lay outside the gene matches.

This clonotype was counted ten times or more. The J gene is TRBJ2-5, the V gene TRBV2, with D tentatively TRBD2 (5 bases). Germline V gene sequence: CDR1 SNHLY, CDR2 FYNNEI. This CDR3 is 15 amino acids long. V lost 2 bases to trimming and J lost 2 bases, with 12 bases between them. CDR3 nucleotide sequence: TGTGCCAGCAGTGAAACCGGACTCCCGCAAGAGACCCAGTACTTC. This codes for CASSETGLPQETQYF.

This clonotype turned up a few times. Compared with germline, one end of the junction differs, possibly owing to a read error. This chain links TRBV20-1 with TRBJ2-5, with TRBD1 identical over 7 bases. Germline V gives CDR1 DFQATT, CDR2 SNEGSKA (reference sequence). The CDR3 runs to 14 residues. CDR3 amino acids: CSARDGTVQGTQYF. For the CDR3, the DNA is TGCAGTGCTAGAGATGGGACAGTCCAAGGGACCCAGTACTTC.

The sample holds many counts of this clonotype. V is TRBV28 and J is TRBJ2-3; a possible D gene is TRBD1 (6 bases). The CDR3 is 15 residues long. The V end was cut by 0 bases, the J end by 3 bases, with 10 bases between. Germline V gene lookup returns CDR1 MDHEN and CDR2 SYDVKM. The CDR3 spells CASSLWGALTDTQYF. CDR3 bases: TGTGCCAGCAGTTTATGGGGGGCGCTTACAGATACGCAGTATTTT.

Ten or more counts support this clonotype. The rearrangement joins TRBV28 to TRBJ2-7, with D perhaps matching TRBD1 (6 bases). This CDR3 contains 14 residues. Trimming pared 2 bases from V and 0 bases from J, leaving 8 bases between. The germline CDR1 and CDR2 sequences are MDHEN and SYDVKM. The CDR3 protein is CASSLHRDSYEQYF. CDR3 sequence (DNA): TGTGCCAGCAGTTTACACAGGGACTCCTACGAGCAGTACTTC.

This clonotype was counted a few times. J is TRBJ2-1 and V is TRBV29-1; tentatively, D is TRBD2 (6 bases). V was clipped by 7 bases and J by 10 bases, with 17 bases between them. This CDR3 comprises 12 residues. Germline CDR1 reads SQVTM; CDR2 reads ANQGSEA. The CDR3 sequence: CSAGRWGEEQFF. CDR3 sequence (DNA): TGCAGCGCTGGGAGGTGGGGGGAAGAGCAGTTCTTC.

The table lists this clonotype with a few counts. V gene TRBV7-3 combines with J gene TRBJ2-1; possible D gene TRBD2, 7 bases. The CDR3 covers 18 residues. Trimming took 5 bases from V and 1 from J, leaving 21 bases between them. Germline values: CDR1 SGHTA, CDR2 FQGTGA. In nucleotides, the CDR3 is TGTGCCAGCAGCCTCGGGGGCGGGGGCCGTCCTTCCTACAATGAGCAGTTCTTC. This encodes CASSLGGGGRPSYNEQFF.

This clonotype was recorded many times. The chain joins TRBV18 to TRBJ1-4; D possibly corresponds to TRBD1 (6 bases). Trimming took 2 bases from V and 7 from J, leaving 14 bases between them. CDR1 and CDR2 (germline): KGHSH, LQKENI. The CDR3 has 15 residues. The CDR3 DNA is TGTGCCAGCTCACCAGGTGACAGGAGAACTGAAAAACTGTTTTTT. Amino acids: CASSPGDRRTEKLFF. Full variable domain (rest looked up from reference TRBV18 and TRBJ1-4): NAGVMQNPRHLVRRRGQEARLRCSPMKGHSHVYWYRQLPEEGLKFMVYLQKENIIDESGMPKERFSAEFPKEGPSILRIQQVVRGDSAAYFCASSPGDRRTEKLFFGSGTQLSVL.

This clonotype was counted at least ten times. The chain joins TRBV2 to TRBJ1-2; a weak D match, TRBD1 (5 bases). With 5 bases removed from V and 8 bases from J, the gap between germline ends came to 18 bases. Per the germline V gene, CDR1 is SNHLY and CDR2 is FYNNEI. CDR3 length: 14 residues. The DNA for the CDR3 is TGTGCCAGCAGTCCTACCCTCGGGGGAGCGGGCTACACCTTC. Amino acids: CASSPTLGGAGYTF. The whole variable domain, filled in from reference TRBV2 and TRBJ1-2, reads EPEVTQTPSHQVTQMGQEVILRCVPISNHLYFYWYRQILGQKVEFLVSFYNNEISEKSEIFDDQFSVERPDGSNFTLKIRSTKLEDSAMYFCASSPTLGGAGYTFGSGTRLTVV.

This rearrangement joins TRBV7-3 to TRBJ2-7; the D is unclear. Germline V gives CDR1 SGHTA, CDR2 FQGTGA. The CDR3 runs to 13 residues. V lost 0 bases, J lost 5 bases, and 8 bases lay in between. CDR3 sequence: CASSLTGVDEQYF. The DNA of the CDR3 is TGTGCCAGCAGCTTAACAGGAGTCGACGAGCAGTACTTC.

In regard to this clonotype: A much larger clone sits a single nucleotide away, making a read error possible. The rearrangement joins TRBV11-1 to TRBJ2-2, with a possible D match to TRBD1 (6 bases). The CDR3 loop spans 15 amino acids. V dropped 5 bases and J dropped 7 bases, with 17 bases sitting between them. Germline values: CDR1 SGHAT, CDR2 FQDESV (reference sequence). The CDR3 bases are TGTGCCAGCAGCACCCACAGGGAAGGAGGCGGGGAGCTGTTTTTT. Encoded protein: CASSTHREGGGELFF.

This clonotype was picked up many times. V and J are TRBV20-1 and TRBJ2-3; 8 bases are shared with TRBD2. V shed 2 bases, J shed 4 bases, and the junction held 8 bases outside the gene matches. Germline V gene lookup returns CDR1 DFQATT and CDR2 SNEGSKA (reference sequence). The CDR3 is 15 amino acids. The DNA of the CDR3 is TGCAGTGCTAGATTAGGTAGCGGGATCCCAGATACGCAGTATTTT. Translation: CSARLGSGIPDTQYF.

The rearrangement uses TRBV28 and TRBJ2-2, with 9 bases lining up with TRBD1. Germline CDR1 is MDHEN and CDR2 is SYDVKM. This CDR3 comprises 15 residues. V lost 6 bases, J lost 2 bases, and 4 bases stayed unmatched. The CDR3 DNA is TGTGCCAGCAGGAAACAGGGGGCCAACACCGGGGAGCTGTTTTTT. Residues: CASRKQGANTGELFF.

This clonotype was seen more than once but under ten times. The V gene is TRBV7-3, the J gene TRBJ2-1; no clear D. The CDR3 sequence is 15 residues long. The germline V and J ends were trimmed by 2 bases and 3 bases, with 11 bases remaining between them. Germline assignment: CDR1 SGHTA and CDR2 FQGTGA. The chain's CDR3 is CASSLGLGNYNEQFF. CDR3 DNA sequence: TGTGCCAGCAGCTTAGGGCTTGGAAACTACAATGAGCAGTTCTTC.

To note about this clonotype: Mismatch with germline at one junction end may stem from a read error. The rearrangement joins TRBV3-1 to TRBJ2-2; 9 bases are a match to TRBD2. Germline CDR1 is LGHDT and CDR2 is YNNKEL (reference sequence). This CDR3 is 15 amino acids long. The CDR3 sequence is CASSRAGGPTGELLF. The CDR3 DNA reads as TGTGCCAGCAGCCGGGCGGGGGGGCCCACCGGGGAGCTGCTTTTT.

A word on this clonotype: The CDR3 carries no conserved terminal phenylalanine or tryptophan, so it likely arises from a read error. This chain uses TRBV30 with TRBJ2-7; 7 bases agree with TRBD1. CDR3 length: 13 residues. J was trimmed by 2 bases and V by 5 bases; bases with no gene match: 6. CDR1 and CDR2 (germline): GTSNPN, SVGIG (reference sequence). The CDR3 DNA reads TGTGCCTGGGCCGGGGACAGACCCTACGAGCAGTACCTC. This translates into CAWAGDRPYEQYL.

This clonotype was observed at least ten times. This chain connects TRBV2 to TRBJ2-3; the match to TRBD2 covers 10 bases. Unmatched junction bases numbered 10, after V lost 5 bases and J lost 8 bases. There are 15 residues in the CDR3. Germline V gene sequence: CDR1 SNHLY, CDR2 FYNNEI. The DNA of the CDR3 is TGTGCCAGCAGTCAACTAGCGGGGAGCCCGGGTACGCAGTATTTT. It encodes CASSQLAGSPGTQYF.

Notes on this clonotype: At one of its ends the junction is not consistent with the germline gene, which may arise from a read error. This chain uses TRBV6-1 with TRBJ2-5; maybe TRBD2 (6 bases). The V gene's germline CDR1 is MNHNS and CDR2 SASEGT. CDR3 size: 16 residues. CDR3 coding DNA: TGTGCCAGCAACCTCCCGGGACTCCTTCTCCAAGCGACCCAGTACTTC. Protein: CASNLPGLLLQATQYF.

In its sample, this clonotype was seen many times. The chain recombines TRBV20-1 with TRBJ2-1; perhaps TRBD2 as D (6 bases). This CDR3 comprises 12 residues. Trimming cost V 1 base and J 7 bases, with 8 bases left between them. The germline V gene encodes CDR1 DFQATT and CDR2 SNEGSKA (reference sequence). The CDR3 sequence is CSARASVNEQFF. Here the CDR3 DNA reads TGCAGTGCTAGAGCTAGCGTAAATGAGCAGTTCTTC.

V usage is TRBV14 and J usage is TRBJ2-7; 8 bases align to TRBD1. The CDR3 has 15 residues. Trimming cost V 4 bases and J 1 base; bases outside gene matches: 6. The germline CDR1 and CDR2 sequences are SGHDN and FVKESK. The CDR3 DNA is TGTGCCAGCAGCCCCAGGACAGGGACGTCCTACGAGCAGTACTTC. Translating gives CASSPRTGTSYEQYF.

This clonotype was seen more than once but under ten times. The chain recombines TRBV7-6 with TRBJ2-6; D may be TRBD1 or TRBD2 (5 bases each). Trimming left V 5 bases short and J 3 bases short, with 14 bases between. The CDR3 is 16 residues long. Germline V gene lookup returns CDR1 SGHVS and CDR2 FNYEAQ. The CDR3 bases are TGTGCCAGCAGCCCCATCGGGGCGGGTGGGGCCAACGTCCTGACTTTC. This encodes CASSPIGAGGANVLTF.